This T cell receptor beta chain was retrieved from a study of blood T cell repertoires in COVID-19. Overall study context: The cDNA or gDNA used as material had been derived from T cells, B-cell-depleted T cells, or PBMCs.

In the source study's methods: Reference gene primer amplification gave nucleated cell count estimates. Data came from immunoSEQ multiplex PCR; TCRdb stores just in-frame clones and leaves some out. V and J calls and clone size follow that table, whereas D and trimming were derived from the DNA. The profile shows 99,000 or so clones, roughly 84% of them singletons. This clone was seen once. V dropped 5 bases and J dropped 11; count of bases not matched to a gene: 17. The CDR3 is 15 amino acids. Germline-derived CDR1 and CDR2 are MNHEY and SVGAGI. Sequenced sample: peripheral blood. The receptor was isolated from a woman in her sixties in a cohort sampled during active or convalescent COVID-19. The chain combines TRBV6-5 with TRBJ1-1, with 7 nucleotides matching TRBD1. CDR3 nucleotide sequence: TGTGCCAGCAGTAAACTTGAGACAGGGAGGTCCGGGGCTTTCTTT. Protein product: CASSKLETGRSGAFF.